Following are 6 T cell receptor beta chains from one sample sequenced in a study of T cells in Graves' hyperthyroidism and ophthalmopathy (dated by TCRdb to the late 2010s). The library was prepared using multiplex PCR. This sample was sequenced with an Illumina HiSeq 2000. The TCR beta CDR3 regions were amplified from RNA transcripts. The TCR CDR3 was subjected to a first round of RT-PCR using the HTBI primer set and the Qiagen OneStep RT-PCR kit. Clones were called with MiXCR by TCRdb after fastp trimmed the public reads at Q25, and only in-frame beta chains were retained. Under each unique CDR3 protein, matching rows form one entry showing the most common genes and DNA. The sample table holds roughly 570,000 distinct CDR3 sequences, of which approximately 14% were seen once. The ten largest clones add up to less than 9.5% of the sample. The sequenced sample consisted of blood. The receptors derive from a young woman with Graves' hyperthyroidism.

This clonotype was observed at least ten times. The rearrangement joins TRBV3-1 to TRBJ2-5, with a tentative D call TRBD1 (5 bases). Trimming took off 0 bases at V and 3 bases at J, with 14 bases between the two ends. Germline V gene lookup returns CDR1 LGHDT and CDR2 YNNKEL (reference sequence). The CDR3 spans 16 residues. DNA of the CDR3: TGTGCCAGCAGCCAAGACCGGGCACAGGAAAAAGAGACCCAGTACTTC. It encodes CASSQDRAQEKETQYF.

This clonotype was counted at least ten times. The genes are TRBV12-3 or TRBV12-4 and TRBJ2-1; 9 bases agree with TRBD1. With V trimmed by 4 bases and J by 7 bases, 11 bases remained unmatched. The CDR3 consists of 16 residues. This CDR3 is CASSSGTGRNPNEQFF. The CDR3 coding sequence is TGTGCCAGCAGTTCCGGGACAGGGAGGAACCCGAATGAGCAGTTCTTC.

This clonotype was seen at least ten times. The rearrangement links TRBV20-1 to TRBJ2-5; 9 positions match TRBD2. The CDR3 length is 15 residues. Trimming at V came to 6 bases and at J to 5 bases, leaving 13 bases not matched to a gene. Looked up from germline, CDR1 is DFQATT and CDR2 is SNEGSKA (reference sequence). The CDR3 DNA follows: TGCAGTGCCATCGATGGTAGCGGGAGAAGGGAGACCCAGTACTTC. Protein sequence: CSAIDGSGRRETQYF.

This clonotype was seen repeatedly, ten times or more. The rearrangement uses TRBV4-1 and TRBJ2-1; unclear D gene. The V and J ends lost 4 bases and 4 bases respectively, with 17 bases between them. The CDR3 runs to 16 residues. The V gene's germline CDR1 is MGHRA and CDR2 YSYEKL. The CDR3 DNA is TGCGCCAGCAGCCCTATCGGCCGTGCCGCGTACAATGAGCAGTTCTTC. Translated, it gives CASSPIGRAAYNEQFF.

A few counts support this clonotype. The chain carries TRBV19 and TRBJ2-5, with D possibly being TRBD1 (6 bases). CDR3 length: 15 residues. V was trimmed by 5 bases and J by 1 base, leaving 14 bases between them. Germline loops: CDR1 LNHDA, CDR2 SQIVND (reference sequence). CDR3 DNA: TGTGCCAGTAGTGCCAGGACAGCTCTCCAAGAGACCCAGTACTTC. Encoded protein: CASSARTALQETQYF.

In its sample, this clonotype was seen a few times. The CDR3 DNA reads as TGTGCCATCATCGATCCTGGCGGCAAGACTTATGGCTACACCTTC. Its translation: CAIIDPGGKTYGYTF. V gene TRBV6-1 combines with J gene TRBJ1-2; D is ambiguous. CDR1 is MNHNS, CDR2 SASEGT, per germline. CDR3 length equals 15 residues. The V end was cut by 10 bases, the J end by 5 bases, with 23 bases between.